These 25 T cell receptor beta chains were all obtained from the same sample, sequenced in a study of Tregs in tolerant kidney transplant recipients. Profiled with immunoSEQ multiplex PCR; TCRdb holds only in-frame clones, not every one. The table has 60,000 to 75,000 clones, 80% to 90% seen once. Material: Tregs from blood, obtained before the transplant. The origin of the receptors is a human donor who received a combined kidney and bone marrow transplant.

The chain joins TRBV6-5 to TRBJ1-2; weak D call: TRBD1 (5 bases). The V end lost 6 bases, the J end lost 9 bases, and 17 bases lay between the germline ends. CDR1 and CDR2 (germline): MNHEY, SVGAGI. The CDR3 runs to 13 residues. The CDR3 DNA reads as TGTGCCAGCAGGACCACGGGGGGTTTGAGCTACACCTTC. Translating it yields CASRTTGGLSYTF.

On this clone itself: At the DNA level, this CDR3 is encoded by other sequences in the same sample as well. The chain employs TRBV7-9 and TRBJ1-2; D remains unclear. This CDR3 is 15 amino acids long. Germline CDR1 SEHNR, CDR2 FQNEAQ (reference sequence). Between the trimmed V and J ends, which lost 0 bases and 8 bases, there was a span of 16 bases. CDR3 nucleotides: TGTGCCAGCAGCTTAGCTTCTTTGAGTCGGCGGGGCTACACCTTC. It translates to CASSLASLSRRGYTF.

The gene calls are TRBV5-1 and TRBJ2-1; 7 nucleotides align to TRBD2. Germline CDR1 reads SGHRS; CDR2 reads YFSETQ. V lost 7 bases to trimming and J lost 10 bases; unmatched junction nucleotides: 11. The CDR3 has 13 residues. The CDR3 protein is CASRSAGSGEQFF. CDR3 coding DNA: TGCGCCAGCCGCTCAGCGGGATCAGGGGAGCAGTTCTTC.

CDR3 nucleotide sequence: TGTGCCAGCATGCCCGTCGGGACTAGCGGGCTTGAAAGGTACTTC. Protein sequence: CASMPVGTSGLERYF. The rearrangement uses TRBV27 and TRBJ2-7; TRBD2 aligns across 12 bases. Losses at the gene ends were 7 bases for V and 12 bases for J; bases not matched to a gene: 16. The CDR3 covers 15 residues. Germline lookup yields CDR1 MNHEY and CDR2 SMNVEV (reference sequence).

In its sample, this clone was seen once. V is TRBV5-1 and J is TRBJ2-7, with D possibly called TRBD1 or TRBD2 (5 bases each). Looked up from germline, CDR1 is SGHRS and CDR2 is YFSETQ. V lost 4 bases and J lost 4, with 9 bases in between. The CDR3 runs 12 residues. As DNA, the CDR3 is TGCGCCAGCAGCCTCGAGGGGTACGAGCAGTACTTC. Amino acid sequence: CASSLEGYEQYF. Full variable domain (remainder filled in from reference TRBV5-1 and TRBJ2-7): KAGVTQTPRYLIKTRGQQVTLSCSPISGHRSVSWYQQTPGQGLQFLFEYFSETQRNKGNFPGRFSGRQFSNSRSEMNVSTLELGDSALYLCASSLEGYEQYFGPGTRLTVT.

This chain links TRBV5-4 with TRBJ2-3; 8 bases fit TRBD2. The junction had 22 bases not matched to a gene; V was cut back by 4 bases and J by 9 bases. This CDR3 has 18 residues. The germline V gene encodes CDR1 SGHNT and CDR2 YYREEE (reference sequence). CDR3 protein: CASSPSLRGGVWEGTQYF. The CDR3 coding sequence is TGTGCCAGCAGCCCCAGTCTTCGGGGGGGCGTTTGGGAGGGGACGCAGTATTTT.

The chain employs TRBV5-1 and TRBJ2-3, with D possibly called TRBD1 or TRBD2 (5 bases each). Trimming removed 4 bases from V and 3 bases from J, with 12 bases in between. Germline loops: CDR1 SGHRS, CDR2 YFSETQ. The CDR3 totals 14 residues. This CDR3 reads CASSREGETDTQYF. CDR3 DNA sequence: TGCGCCAGCAGCCGGGAAGGGGAGACAGATACGCAGTATTTT.

V is TRBV5-5 and J is TRBJ2-5; D gene unclear. Trimming removed 4 bases at V and 5 bases at J, with 9 bases between. This CDR3 is built from 12 residues. Germline loops: CDR1 SGHKS, CDR2 YYEKEE (reference sequence). The CDR3 is CASSASLETQYF. Written as DNA, the CDR3 is TGTGCCAGCAGCGCCTCCCTCGAGACCCAGTACTTC. Looking up the rest from reference TRBV5-5 and TRBJ2-5 gives the full variable domain: DAGVTQSPTHLIKTRGQQVTLRCSPISGHKSVSWYQQVLGQGPQFIFQYYEKEERGRGNFPDRFSARQFPNYSSELNVNALLLGDSALYLCASSASLETQYFGPGTRLLVL.

The CDR3 sequence is CASSSPPTDTQYF. The CDR3 region has the DNA TGTGCCAGCAGTTCCCCTCCCACAGATACGCAGTATTTT. This chain joins TRBV28 and TRBJ2-3; D call uncertain. Trimming stripped 4 bases from V and 2 bases from J, with 7 bases between. CDR3 length: 13 residues. The germline V gene has CDR1 MDHEN and CDR2 SYDVKM. Combining the CDR3 with reference TRBV28 and TRBJ2-3 gives the whole variable domain DVKVTQSSRYLVKRTGEKVFLECVQDMDHENMFWYRQDPGLGLRLIYFSYDVKMKEKGDIPEGYSVSREKKERFSLILESASTNQTSMYLCASSSPPTDTQYFGPGTRLTVL.

The J gene is TRBJ2-3, the V gene TRBV6-5; the match to TRBD2 covers 9 bases. CDR1 MNHEY and CDR2 SVGAGI come from the germline V gene. V lost 2 bases and J lost 0; bases outside the gene matches: 0. The CDR3 length is 15 residues. The CDR3 bases are TGTGCCAGCAGTTACACTAGCGGGAGCACAGATACGCAGTATTTT. It yields the protein CASSYTSGSTDTQYF.

The chain has TRBV11-2 and TRBJ2-1; D is tentatively TRBD1 or TRBD2 (5 bases each). This CDR3 has 15 amino acids. V lost 1 base to trimming and J lost 5 bases, with 12 bases between them. Per the germline V gene, CDR1 is SGHAT and CDR2 is FQNNGV. Here the CDR3 reads CASSLVGTGHNEQFF. The CDR3 DNA reads TGTGCCAGCAGCTTAGTTGGGACCGGGCACAATGAGCAGTTCTTC.

The chain is built from TRBV7-9 and TRBJ1-2; 8 positions agree with TRBD1. Germline values: CDR1 SEHNR, CDR2 FQNEAQ (reference sequence). This CDR3 comprises 14 residues. V was pared by 7 bases and J by 4 bases, with 8 bases of the junction left unmatched. The CDR3 loop reads CASNRLGTGYGYTF. The CDR3 DNA follows: TGTGCCAGCAACCGATTAGGGACAGGCTATGGCTACACCTTC.

V is TRBV27 and J is TRBJ2-3; no clear D. CDR3 size: 13 residues. Germline lookup yields CDR1 MNHEY and CDR2 SMNVEV (reference sequence). The ends were cut back, 2 bases at V and 5 bases at J, with 8 bases in the middle. This CDR3 reads CASSLSDLDTQYF. CDR3 coding DNA: TGTGCCAGCAGTTTAAGTGACCTAGATACGCAGTATTTT.

This clone was seen a single time. This chain links TRBV4-3 with TRBJ2-3; D is unclear. Germline V gene sequence: CDR1 LGHNA, CDR2 YSLEER. Trimming took 1 base from V and 6 from J, leaving 14 bases between them. This CDR3 has 15 residues. CDR3 sequence reads: CASSQVVQPGDTQYF. Written as DNA, the CDR3 is TGCGCCAGCAGCCAAGTGGTTCAACCTGGGGATACGCAGTATTTT.

The V gene is TRBV4-3, the J gene TRBJ1-1, with D hard to call. This CDR3 has 12 amino acids. The germline gives CDR1 LGHNA, CDR2 YSLEER. The ends were cut back, 4 bases at V and 4 bases at J, with 7 bases in the middle. The CDR3 spells CASSLAGTEAFF. The CDR3 DNA sequence: TGCGCCAGCAGCCTCGCTGGCACTGAAGCTTTCTTT.

The V call is TRBV4-3, the J call TRBJ2-1; 7 bases are shared with TRBD1. Germline-derived CDR1 and CDR2 are LGHNA and YSLEER. CDR3 length equals 14 residues. J gave up 7 bases and V 3 bases, and 6 bases lay outside the gene matches. The CDR3 bases are TGCGCCAGCAGCCATGGGGACAGTGGGAATGAGCAGTTCTTC. Protein: CASSHGDSGNEQFF.

This clone was counted between two and nine times. The chain has TRBV9 and TRBJ2-3; D might be TRBD2 (6 bases). With 3 bases removed from V and 1 base from J, the gap between germline ends came to 15 bases. The CDR3 spans 16 residues. Per the germline V gene, CDR1 is SGDLS and CDR2 is YYNGEE. The CDR3 region has the DNA TGTGCCAGCAGCGCTACCTCGGCTAGCGGCACAGATACGCAGTATTTT. It codes for CASSATSASGTDTQYF.

Turning to this clone: One junction end does not reproduce the germline sequence, and a read error may be involved. Additional DNA sequences in this sample encode the identical CDR3. CDR3 residues: CASSIPGTASKWLFF. For the CDR3, the DNA is TGTGCCAGTAGCATCCCCGGGACAGCCTCGAAGTGGCTGTTCTTT. The chain links TRBV19 to TRBJ1-4; 7 nucleotides align to TRBD1. CDR3 size: 15 residues. CDR1 is LNHDA and CDR2 is SQIVND in the germline V gene (reference sequence).

V and J are TRBV2 and TRBJ1-1; no definite D call. Germline V gives CDR1 SNHLY, CDR2 FYNNEI. CDR3 length: 13 residues. Trimming took 7 bases from V and 1 from J, leaving 10 bases between them. Written as DNA, the CDR3 is TGTGCCAGCAAAAGAGAGCAGAACACTGAAGCTTTCTTT. Protein product: CASKREQNTEAFF.

The chain couples TRBV6-1 to TRBJ1-2; no definite D call. The CDR3 has 12 residues. Germline V gives CDR1 MNHNS, CDR2 SASEGT. Trimming took 3 bases from V and 4 from J, leaving 6 bases between them. The CDR3 sequence: CASSDYFYGYTF. Written as DNA, the CDR3 is TGTGCCAGCAGTGACTACTTCTATGGCTACACCTTC.

The genes are TRBV6-6 and TRBJ1-4; D not certain. The length of the CDR3 is 11 residues. V lost 7 bases and J lost 4, with 4 bases in between. In germline, CDR1 is MNHNY, CDR2 SVGAGI (reference sequence). CDR3 region: CASTYNEKLFF. CDR3 in DNA: TGTGCCAGCACCTATAATGAAAAACTGTTTTTT.

J is TRBJ2-3 and V is TRBV5-6; D possibly matches TRBD1 or TRBD2 (6 bases each). Germline CDR1 SGHDT, CDR2 YYEEEE. V lost 0 bases to trimming and J lost 7 bases, with 18 bases between them. The CDR3 has 16 amino acids. For the CDR3, the DNA is TGTGCCAGCAGCTTGGCAGGTAGCGGAGGGGGGAATACGCAGTATTTT. Translated, it gives CASSLAGSGGGNTQYF.

As DNA, the CDR3 is TGTGCCAGCAGTGGACAGGGGTGGTATGGCTACACCTTC. It codes for CASSGQGWYGYTF. The chain has TRBV2 and TRBJ1-2; 8 bases fit TRBD1. This CDR3 region has 13 residues. V shed 4 bases, J shed 5 bases, and the junction held 3 bases outside the gene matches. The germline V gene has CDR1 SNHLY and CDR2 FYNNEI.

V is TRBV9 and J is TRBJ2-3; D unclear. The germline V gene has CDR1 SGDLS and CDR2 YYNGEE. V lost 4 bases and J lost 2, with 11 bases in between. The CDR3 has 14 amino acids. The CDR3 nucleotides read TGTGCCAGCAGCACTTCGACCCACACAGATACGCAGTATTTT. Protein: CASSTSTHTDTQYF.

The rearrangement uses TRBV6-1 and TRBJ1-1; no clear D. Germline V gives CDR1 MNHNS, CDR2 SASEGT. Trimming shortened V by 5 bases and J by 0 bases, and 10 bases separated the two germline ends. The CDR3 sequence is 14 residues long. CDR3 protein: CASSLLEMNTEAFF. In nucleotides, the CDR3 is TGTGCCAGCAGTTTACTGGAGATGAACACTGAAGCTTTCTTT.